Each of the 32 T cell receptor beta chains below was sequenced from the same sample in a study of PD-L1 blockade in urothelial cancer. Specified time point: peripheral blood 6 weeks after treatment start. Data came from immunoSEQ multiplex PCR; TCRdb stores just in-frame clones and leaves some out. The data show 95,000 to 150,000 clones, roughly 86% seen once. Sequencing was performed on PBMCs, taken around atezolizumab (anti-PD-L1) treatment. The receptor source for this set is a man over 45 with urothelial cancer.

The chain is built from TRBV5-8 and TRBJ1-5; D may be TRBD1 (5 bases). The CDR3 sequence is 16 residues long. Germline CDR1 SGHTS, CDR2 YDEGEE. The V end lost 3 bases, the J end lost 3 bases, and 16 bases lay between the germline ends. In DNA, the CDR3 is TGTGCCAGCAGCTCCCCCCCGAGACAGCACAATCAGCCCCAGCATTTT. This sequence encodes CASSSPPRQHNQPQHF.

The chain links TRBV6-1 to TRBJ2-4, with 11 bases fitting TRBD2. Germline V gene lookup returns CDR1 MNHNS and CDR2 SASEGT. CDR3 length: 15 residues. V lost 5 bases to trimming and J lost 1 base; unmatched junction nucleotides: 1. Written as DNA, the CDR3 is TGTGCCAGCAGTACTAGCGGGAGCGCCAAAAACATTCAGTACTTC. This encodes CASSTSGSAKNIQYF.

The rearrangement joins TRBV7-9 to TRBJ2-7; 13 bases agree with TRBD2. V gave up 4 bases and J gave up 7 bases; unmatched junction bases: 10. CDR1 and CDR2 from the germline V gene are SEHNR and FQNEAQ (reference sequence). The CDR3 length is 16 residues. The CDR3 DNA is TGTGCCAGCAGCTCCCAACTAGCGGGAGGGCCTCGGGAGCAGTACTTC. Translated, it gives CASSSQLAGGPREQYF.

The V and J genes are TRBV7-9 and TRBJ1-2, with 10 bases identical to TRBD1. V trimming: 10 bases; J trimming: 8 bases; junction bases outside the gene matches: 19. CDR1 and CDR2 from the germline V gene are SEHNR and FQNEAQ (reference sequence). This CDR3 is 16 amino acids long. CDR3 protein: CATPEWRQGAEEGYTF. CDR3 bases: TGTGCCACCCCCGAGTGGCGACAGGGGGCAGAGGAAGGCTACACCTTC. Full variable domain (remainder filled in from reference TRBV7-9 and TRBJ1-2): DTGVSQNPRHKITKRGQNVTFRCDPISEHNRLYWYRQTLGQGPEFLTYFQNEAQLEKSRLLSDRFSAERPKGSFSTLEIQRTEQGDSAMYLCATPEWRQGAEEGYTFGSGTRLTVV.

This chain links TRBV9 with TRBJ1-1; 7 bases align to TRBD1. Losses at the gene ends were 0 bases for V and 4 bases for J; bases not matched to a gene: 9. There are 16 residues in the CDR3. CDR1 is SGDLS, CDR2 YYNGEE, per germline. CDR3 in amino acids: CASSVAQDRIITEAFF. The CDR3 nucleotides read TGTGCCAGCAGCGTAGCCCAGGACAGGATCATCACTGAAGCTTTCTTT.

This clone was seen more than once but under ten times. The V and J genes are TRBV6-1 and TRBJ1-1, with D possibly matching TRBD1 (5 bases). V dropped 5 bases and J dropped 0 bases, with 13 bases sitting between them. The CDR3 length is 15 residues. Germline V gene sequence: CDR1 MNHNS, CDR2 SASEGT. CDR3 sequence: CASSFRDSLNTEAFF. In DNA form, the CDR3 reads TGTGCCAGCAGTTTTAGAGACAGCCTGAACACTGAAGCTTTCTTT.

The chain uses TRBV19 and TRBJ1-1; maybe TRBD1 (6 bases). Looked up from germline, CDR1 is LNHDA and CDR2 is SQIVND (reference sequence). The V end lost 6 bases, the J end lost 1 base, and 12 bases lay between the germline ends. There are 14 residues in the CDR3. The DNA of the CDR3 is TGTGCCAGTAGGTTCCGGGGGGCGAACACTGAAGCTTTCTTT. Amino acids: CASRFRGANTEAFF.

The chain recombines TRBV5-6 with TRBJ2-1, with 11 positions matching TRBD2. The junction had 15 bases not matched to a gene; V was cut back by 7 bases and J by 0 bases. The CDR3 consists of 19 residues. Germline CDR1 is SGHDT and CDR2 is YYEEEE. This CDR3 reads CASGRLAGGTTISYNEQFF. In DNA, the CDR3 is TGTGCCAGCGGTAGGCTAGCGGGAGGTACTACTATCTCCTACAATGAGCAGTTCTTC.

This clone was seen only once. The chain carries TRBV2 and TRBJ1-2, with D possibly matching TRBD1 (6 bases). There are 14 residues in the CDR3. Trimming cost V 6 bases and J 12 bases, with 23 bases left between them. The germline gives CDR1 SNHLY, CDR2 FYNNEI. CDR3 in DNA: TGTGCCAGCAGCCCCAGGGGAGGGGAGACCTTCGACACCTTC. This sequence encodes CASSPRGGETFDTF.

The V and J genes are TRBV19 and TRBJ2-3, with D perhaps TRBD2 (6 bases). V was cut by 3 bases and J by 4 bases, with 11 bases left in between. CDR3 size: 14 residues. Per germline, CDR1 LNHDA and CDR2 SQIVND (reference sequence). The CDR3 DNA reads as TGTGCCAGTAGTATTTTAGCGGCGCCAGATACGCAGTATTTT. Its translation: CASSILAAPDTQYF.

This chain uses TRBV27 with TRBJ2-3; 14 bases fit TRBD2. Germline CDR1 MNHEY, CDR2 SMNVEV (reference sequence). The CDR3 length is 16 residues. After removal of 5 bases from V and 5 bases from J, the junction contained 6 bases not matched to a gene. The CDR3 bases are TGTGCCAGCAGTCCCAGACTAGCGGGAGGGCAAGATACGCAGTATTTT. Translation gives CASSPRLAGGQDTQYF.

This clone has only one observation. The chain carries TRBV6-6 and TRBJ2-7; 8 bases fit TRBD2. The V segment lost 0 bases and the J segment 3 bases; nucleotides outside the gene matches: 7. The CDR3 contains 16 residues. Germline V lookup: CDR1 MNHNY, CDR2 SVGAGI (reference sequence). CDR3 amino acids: CASSYSGGTSHYEQYF. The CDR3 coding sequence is TGTGCCAGCAGTTACTCGGGAGGGACTAGTCACTACGAGCAGTACTTC.

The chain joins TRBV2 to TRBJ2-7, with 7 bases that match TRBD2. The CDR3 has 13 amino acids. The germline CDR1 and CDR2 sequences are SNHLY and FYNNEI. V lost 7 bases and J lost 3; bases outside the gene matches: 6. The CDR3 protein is CASTSGRNYEQYF. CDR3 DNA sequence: TGTGCCAGCACTAGCGGAAGAAACTACGAGCAGTACTTC.

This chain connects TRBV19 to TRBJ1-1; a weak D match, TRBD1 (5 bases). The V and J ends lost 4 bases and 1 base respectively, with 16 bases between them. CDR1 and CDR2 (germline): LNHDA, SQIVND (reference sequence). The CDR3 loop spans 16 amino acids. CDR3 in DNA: TGTGCCAGTAGTACGCAACTGGGACTCTCGAACACTGAAGCTTTCTTT. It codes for CASSTQLGLSNTEAFF.

CDR3 bases: TGTGCCAGCAGCCCAAAAGGCGGGAGGGACAATGAGCAGTTCTTC. This encodes CASSPKGGRDNEQFF. J is TRBJ2-1 and V is TRBV7-9; TRBD2 matches at 9 bases. The V gene's germline CDR1 is SEHNR and CDR2 FQNEAQ (reference sequence). The CDR3 is made up of 15 amino acids. V shed 5 bases and J 5 bases; nucleotides not matched to a gene: 7.

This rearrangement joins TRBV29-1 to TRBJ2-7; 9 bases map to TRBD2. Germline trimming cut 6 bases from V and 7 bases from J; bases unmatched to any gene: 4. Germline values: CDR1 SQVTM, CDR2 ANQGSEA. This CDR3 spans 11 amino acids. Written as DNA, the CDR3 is TGCAGCGTATATAGCGGGAGTGAGCAGTACTTC. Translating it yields CSVYSGSEQYF.

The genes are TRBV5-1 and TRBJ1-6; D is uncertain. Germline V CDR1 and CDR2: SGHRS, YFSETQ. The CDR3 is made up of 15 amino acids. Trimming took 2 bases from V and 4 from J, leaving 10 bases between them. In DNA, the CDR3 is TGCGCCAGCAGCTTCGGGCGGGGTTATAATTCACCCCTCCACTTT. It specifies CASSFGRGYNSPLHF.

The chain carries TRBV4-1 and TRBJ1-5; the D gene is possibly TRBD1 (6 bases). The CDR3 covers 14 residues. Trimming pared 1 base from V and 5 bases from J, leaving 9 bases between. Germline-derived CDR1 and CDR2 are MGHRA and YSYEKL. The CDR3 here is CASSQGQADQPQHF. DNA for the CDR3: TGCGCCAGCAGCCAAGGACAGGCCGATCAGCCCCAGCATTTT.

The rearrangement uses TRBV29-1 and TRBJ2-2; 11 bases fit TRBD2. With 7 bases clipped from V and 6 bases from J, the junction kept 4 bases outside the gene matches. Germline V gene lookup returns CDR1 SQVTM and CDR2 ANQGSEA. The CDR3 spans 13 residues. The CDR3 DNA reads TGCAGCGGTAGCGGGAGGGTCCCCGGGGAGCTGTTTTTT. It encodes CSGSGRVPGELFF.

The CDR3 here is CASSLTLGVGLQGSDEQFF. The CDR3 nucleotides read TGTGCCAGCAGCTTAACGTTAGGGGTGGGCCTTCAGGGGTCGGATGAGCAGTTCTTC. This rearrangement joins TRBV7-3 to TRBJ2-1; TRBD1 might be the D (6 bases). CDR3 length: 19 amino acids. V lost 0 bases and J 8 bases, leaving 26 bases between the germline ends. Germline V gives CDR1 SGHTA, CDR2 FQGTGA.

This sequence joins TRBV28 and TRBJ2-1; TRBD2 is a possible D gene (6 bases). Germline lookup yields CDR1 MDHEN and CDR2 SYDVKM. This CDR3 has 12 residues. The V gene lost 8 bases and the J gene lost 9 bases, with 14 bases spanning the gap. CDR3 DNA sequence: TGTGCCAGCGGGACTCTCCAAGCTGAGCAGTTCTTC. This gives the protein CASGTLQAEQFF.

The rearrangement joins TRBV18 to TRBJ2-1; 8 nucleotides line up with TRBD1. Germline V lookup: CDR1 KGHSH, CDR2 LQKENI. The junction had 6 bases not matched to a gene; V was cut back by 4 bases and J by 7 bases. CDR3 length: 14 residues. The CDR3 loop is CASSLRTGRNEQFF. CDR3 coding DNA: TGTGCCAGCTCACTCCGGACAGGGAGAAATGAGCAGTTCTTC.

The CDR3 reads CASSLSFGQGGSPLHF. The CDR3 coding sequence is TGTGCCAGCAGTTTATCATTCGGACAGGGGGGTTCACCCCTCCACTTT. This chain joins TRBV27 and TRBJ1-6; TRBD1 matches 10 bases. The germline CDR1 and CDR2 sequences are MNHEY and SMNVEV (reference sequence). V shed 0 bases and J 9 bases; nucleotides not matched to a gene: 5. This CDR3 has 16 residues.

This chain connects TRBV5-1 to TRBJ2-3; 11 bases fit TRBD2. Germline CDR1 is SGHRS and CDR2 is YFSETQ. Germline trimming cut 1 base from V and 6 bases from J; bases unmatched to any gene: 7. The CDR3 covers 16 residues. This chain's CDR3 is CASSLRTSGSQDTQYF. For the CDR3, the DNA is TGCGCCAGCAGCTTGAGAACTAGCGGGAGTCAGGATACGCAGTATTTT.

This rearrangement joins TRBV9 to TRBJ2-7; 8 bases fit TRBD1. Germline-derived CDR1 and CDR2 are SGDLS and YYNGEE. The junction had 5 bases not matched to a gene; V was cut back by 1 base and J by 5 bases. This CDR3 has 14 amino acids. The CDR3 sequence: CASSVQGALDEQYF. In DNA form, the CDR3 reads TGTGCCAGCAGCGTACAGGGGGCGCTCGACGAGCAGTACTTC.

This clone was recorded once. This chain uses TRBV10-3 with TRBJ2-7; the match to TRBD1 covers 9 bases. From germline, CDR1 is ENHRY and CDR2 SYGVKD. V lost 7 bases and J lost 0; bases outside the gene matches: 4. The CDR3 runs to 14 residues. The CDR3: CAIKPGQGSYEQYF. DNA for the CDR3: TGTGCCATCAAACCGGGACAGGGCTCCTACGAGCAGTACTTC.

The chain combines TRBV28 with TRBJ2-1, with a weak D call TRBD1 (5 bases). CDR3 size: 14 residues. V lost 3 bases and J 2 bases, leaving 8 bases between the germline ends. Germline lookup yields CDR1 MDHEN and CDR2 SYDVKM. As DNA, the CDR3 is TGTGCCAGCAGTTTCGGACAAGCCTACAATGAGCAGTTCTTC. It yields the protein CASSFGQAYNEQFF.

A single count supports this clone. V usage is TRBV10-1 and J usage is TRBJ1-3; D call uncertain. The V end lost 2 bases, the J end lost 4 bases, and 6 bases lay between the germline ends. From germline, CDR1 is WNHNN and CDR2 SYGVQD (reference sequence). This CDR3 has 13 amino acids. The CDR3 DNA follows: TGCGCCAGCAGTGAGAACGCGGGAAACACCATATATTTT. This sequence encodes CASSENAGNTIYF.

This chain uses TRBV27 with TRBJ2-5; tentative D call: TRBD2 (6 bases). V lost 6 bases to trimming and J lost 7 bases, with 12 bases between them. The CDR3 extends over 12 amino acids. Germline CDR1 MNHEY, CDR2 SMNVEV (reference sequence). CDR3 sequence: CASSQGRGTQYF. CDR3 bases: TGTGCCAGCAGCCAAGGGCGGGGGACCCAGTACTTC.

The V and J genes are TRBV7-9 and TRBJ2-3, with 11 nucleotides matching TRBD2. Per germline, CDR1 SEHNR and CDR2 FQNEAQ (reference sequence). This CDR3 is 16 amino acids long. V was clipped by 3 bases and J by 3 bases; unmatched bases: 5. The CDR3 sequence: CASSLGLADLTDTQYF. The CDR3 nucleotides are TGTGCCAGCAGCTTGGGACTAGCGGATCTTACAGATACGCAGTATTTT. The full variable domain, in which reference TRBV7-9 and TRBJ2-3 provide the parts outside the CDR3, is DTGVSQNPRHKITKRGQNVTFRCDPISEHNRLYWYRQTLGQGPEFLTYFQNEAQLEKSRLLSDRFSAERPKGSFSTLEIQRTEQGDSAMYLCASSLGLADLTDTQYFGPGTRLTVL.

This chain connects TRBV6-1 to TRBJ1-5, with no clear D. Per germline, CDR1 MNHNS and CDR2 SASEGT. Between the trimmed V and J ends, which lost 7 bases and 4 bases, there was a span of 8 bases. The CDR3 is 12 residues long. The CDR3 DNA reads TGTGCCAGCAAGGAGGAGAATCAGCCCCAGCATTTT. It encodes CASKEENQPQHF.

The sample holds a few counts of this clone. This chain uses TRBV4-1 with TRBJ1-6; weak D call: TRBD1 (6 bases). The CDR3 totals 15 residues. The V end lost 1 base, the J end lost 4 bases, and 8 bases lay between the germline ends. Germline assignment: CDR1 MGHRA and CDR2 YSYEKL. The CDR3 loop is CASSQGTAYNSPLHF. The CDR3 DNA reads TGCGCCAGCAGCCAAGGGACAGCTTATAATTCACCCCTCCACTTT.